What follows are 15 T cell receptor beta chains derived from one specimen sequenced in a study of shared clonotypes between healthy human individuals. Measured with immunoSEQ multiplex PCR; TCRdb has only the in-frame clones, and not every one. The sample lists about 2 million clones, around 96% occurring once. Only CD45RO-negative cells positively selected for CCR7 counted as naive CD8 cells, so terminally differentiated effector memory CD45RA+ cells were excluded. Sequencing input: naive CD8+ T cells sorted from blood. The origin of the receptors is a man in his late teens or twenties in good health.

This chain joins TRBV10-3 and TRBJ1-3; D uncertain. The germline V gene has CDR1 ENHRY and CDR2 SYGVKD. V shed 7 bases and J shed 4 bases, with 5 bases lying between them. The CDR3 covers 11 residues. The CDR3 loop reads CAIIGGNTIYF. CDR3 bases: TGTGCCATCATCGGAGGAAACACCATATATTTT.

The chain employs TRBV7-9 and TRBJ1-4, with D tentatively TRBD1 (5 bases). Between the trimmed V and J ends, which lost 5 bases and 7 bases, there was a span of 20 bases. The germline V gene has CDR1 SEHNR and CDR2 FQNEAQ (reference sequence). This CDR3 has 16 amino acids. The CDR3 DNA follows: TGTGCCAGCAGCATAAGACCCGGGGCCCCGGGTGAAAAACTGTTTTTT. Translation: CASSIRPGAPGEKLFF.

The J gene is TRBJ2-1, the V gene TRBV10-1; D may correspond to TRBD1 or TRBD2 (5 bases each). CDR3 length equals 12 residues. Between the trimmed V and J ends, which lost 5 bases and 13 bases, there was a span of 15 bases. Germline assignment: CDR1 WNHNN and CDR2 SYGVQD (reference sequence). CDR3 region: CASSFGTEIQFF. In nucleotides, the CDR3 is TGCGCCAGCAGTTTTGGGACGGAAATACAGTTCTTC.

The chain uses TRBV5-1 and TRBJ1-6; possibly TRBD1 for D (5 bases). The germline V gene has CDR1 SGHRS and CDR2 YFSETQ. The V end was cut by 4 bases, the J end by 9 bases, with 14 bases between. This CDR3 is 14 amino acids long. The CDR3, as DNA: TGCGCCAGCAGCATGGGGACCGGGATTTCACCCCTCCACTTT. Translating it yields CASSMGTGISPLHF. The entire variable domain, with the rest obtained from reference TRBV5-1 and TRBJ1-6, is as follows: KAGVTQTPRYLIKTRGQQVTLSCSPISGHRSVSWYQQTPGQGLQFLFEYFSETQRNKGNFPGRFSGRQFSNSRSEMNVSTLELGDSALYLCASSMGTGISPLHFGNGTRLTVT.

This clone is a singleton in its sample. Other DNA sequences from this sample encode an identical CDR3 as well. This rearrangement joins TRBV5-8 to TRBJ2-1; 8 positions agree with TRBD1. Trimming took 3 bases from V and 7 from J; bases not matched to a gene: 0. The CDR3 contains 12 residues. In germline, CDR1 is SGHTS, CDR2 YDEGEE. The CDR3 DNA follows: TGTGCCAGCAGCTGGACAGGGAATGAGCAGTTCTTC. Protein sequence: CASSWTGNEQFF.

This chain uses TRBV27 with TRBJ2-5; 7 nucleotides align to TRBD2. The CDR3 sequence is 15 residues long. CDR1 is MNHEY, CDR2 SMNVEV, per germline (reference sequence). V shed 1 base and J 5 bases; nucleotides not matched to a gene: 7. The CDR3 is CASSLYWREFETQYF. CDR3 DNA: TGTGCCAGCAGTTTATATTGGCGGGAGTTTGAGACCCAGTACTTC.

As for this clone: Different DNA sequences within this sample yield the same CDR3. The genes are TRBV9 and TRBJ1-1; D is undetermined. The CDR3 is 15 amino acids. V dropped 3 bases and J dropped 2 bases, with 14 bases sitting between them. In germline, CDR1 is SGDLS, CDR2 YYNGEE. The CDR3, as DNA: TGTGCCAGCAGCGCAAGTGCGGGTTTAAACACTGAAGCTTTCTTT. Amino acid sequence: CASSASAGLNTEAFF.

The CDR3 here is CASSASGGAYEQFF. DNA for the CDR3: TGTGCCAGCAGCGCTAGCGGGGGGGCGTACGAGCAGTTCTTC. V is TRBV9 and J is TRBJ2-1, with 12 bases identical to TRBD2. CDR1 and CDR2 from the germline V gene are SGDLS and YYNGEE. After removal of 3 bases from V and 10 bases from J, the junction contained 5 bases not matched to a gene. The CDR3 loop spans 14 amino acids.

The V and J genes are TRBV4-2 and TRBJ2-2, with 9 bases lining up with TRBD2. V lost 3 bases and J lost 2; bases outside the gene matches: 7. The CDR3 contains 17 residues. CDR1 LGHNA and CDR2 YNFKEQ come from the germline V gene. CDR3 loop: CASSHPMTSGNTGELFF. CDR3 nucleotides: TGTGCCAGCAGCCACCCTATGACTAGCGGAAACACCGGGGAGCTGTTTTTT.

This rearrangement joins TRBV7-2 to TRBJ1-6, with D maybe TRBD1 (5 bases). The CDR3 is 18 amino acids. V lost 5 bases to trimming and J lost 1 base, with 18 bases between them. From germline, CDR1 is SGHTA and CDR2 FQGNSA. The CDR3 region has the DNA TGTGCCAGCAGCCAGCCGACAGAGCCAGTTTCCTATAATTCACCCCTCCACTTT. It codes for CASSQPTEPVSYNSPLHF.

As regards this clone: In the same sample, other DNA sequences code for this CDR3. The V gene is TRBV27, the J gene TRBJ2-7; 10 bases are shared with TRBD1. The CDR3 is 15 residues long. J was trimmed by 6 bases and V by 3 bases; bases with no gene match: 8. Germline V gives CDR1 MNHEY, CDR2 SMNVEV (reference sequence). This chain's CDR3 is CASSFSGQGIGEQYF. CDR3 DNA: TGTGCCAGCAGTTTTTCGGGACAGGGGATCGGCGAGCAGTACTTC.

The chain employs TRBV7-9 and TRBJ2-7; 11 nucleotides line up with TRBD1. The CDR3 spans 14 residues. Germline lookup yields CDR1 SEHNR and CDR2 FQNEAQ (reference sequence). V trimming: 1 base; J trimming: 8 bases; junction bases outside the gene matches: 4. Here the CDR3 DNA reads TGTGCCAGCAGCTTAGAGGACAGGGGGCAGCAGCAGTACTTC. It specifies CASSLEDRGQQQYF.

Regarding this clone: The same CDR3 also results from other DNA sequences found in this sample. The rearrangement uses TRBV7-2 and TRBJ2-5, with 10 bases that match TRBD2. This CDR3 is 16 amino acids long. V trimming: 4 bases; J trimming: 1 base; junction bases outside the gene matches: 6. Germline V gene sequence: CDR1 SGHTA, CDR2 FQGNSA. DNA of the CDR3: TGTGCCAGCAGCTCCCTAGCGGGGGCAATCCAAGAGACCCAGTACTTC. Residues: CASSSLAGAIQETQYF.

The chain employs TRBV14 and TRBJ2-7; 8 nucleotides match TRBD2. The ends lost 2 bases at V and 2 bases at J; junction bases unmatched: 5. The V gene's germline CDR1 is SGHDN and CDR2 FVKESK. This CDR3 is 15 amino acids long. The CDR3 bases are TGTGCCAGCAGCCAAAAGCGGGAGTACACCTACGAGCAGTACTTC. Translated: CASSQKREYTYEQYF. Drawing the rest from reference TRBV14 and TRBJ2-7, the complete variable domain is EAGVTQFPSHSVIEKGQTVTLRCDPISGHDNLYWYRRVMGKEIKFLLHFVKESKQDESGMPNNRFLAERTGGTYSTLKVQPAELEDSGVYFCASSQKREYTYEQYFGPGTRLTVT.

The rearrangement joins TRBV6-5 to TRBJ2-7; 10 nucleotides align to TRBD1. The J segment lost 5 bases and the V segment lost 6 bases, leaving 10 bases of the junction unmatched. The CDR3 covers 15 residues. From germline, CDR1 is MNHEY and CDR2 SVGAGI. Here the CDR3 reads CASRIDRDRGHEQYF. CDR3 nucleotides: TGTGCCAGCAGGATAGACCGGGACAGGGGACACGAGCAGTACTTC.